This T cell receptor (beta chain) was sequenced during a study of somatic mutations in cytotoxic T cells in rheumatoid arthritis. Study context: Peripheral blood samples of more than 25 ml EDTA were taken from patients directly after diagnosis and before treatment. Findings and limits, study-wide: Antigen targets of the expanded CD8+ clones remained unidentified. It was found that CD8+ T-cell clonality in rheumatoid arthritis patients did not differ significantly from that in age-matched healthy controls.

The investigators isolated CD4+ and CD8+ cells by positive magnetic bead selection and checked their purity by flow cytometry. Concerning this clone: Its target is unknown.

This CDR3 spans 14 amino acids. Germline CDR1 MNHEY, CDR2 SVGAGI. V dropped 10 bases and J dropped 1 base, with 16 bases sitting between them. TCRdb keeps only in-frame clones here, not all; method: immunoSEQ multiplex PCR. Among about 14,000 clones listed, under 80% were seen once. The sample taken for sequencing was CD8+ T cells sorted from blood. The chain couples TRBV6-5 to TRBJ1-2, with D perhaps matching TRBD1 (5 bases). The receptor's source is an adult with rheumatoid arthritis. The CDR3 reads CAISLGTFNYGYTF. In DNA form, the CDR3 reads TGTGCCATCAGCCTGGGGACCTTTAACTATGGCTACACCTTC.